One and the same sample provided the 28 T cell receptor beta chains below, sequenced in a study of T cells in Graves' hyperthyroidism and ophthalmopathy. It was RNA transcripts that yielded the amplified TCR beta CDR3 regions. HTBI primers were used for first-round RT-PCR of the TCR CDR3. TCRdb fed the multiplex PCR reads into MiXCR, producing one record per CDR3 protein. The sample has some 500,000 distinct CDR3 sequences; approximately 15% are singletons. Sequencing was performed on blood. The receptors shown here come from a woman aged 18-29 years with Graves' hyperthyroidism.

This clonotype showed up just a few times. The chain carries TRBV14 and TRBJ1-2; D is uncertain. V gave up 0 bases and J gave up 5 bases, with 13 bases separating them. CDR1 and CDR2 from the germline V gene are SGHDN and FVKESK. The CDR3 consists of 15 residues. This CDR3 is CASSQDYSGSYGYTF. In DNA form, the CDR3 reads TGTGCCAGCAGCCAAGATTATTCGGGATCGTATGGCTACACCTTC.

The table lists this clonotype with a few counts. The V call is TRBV7-9, the J call TRBJ2-2, with D unresolved. Per germline, CDR1 SEHNR and CDR2 FQNEAQ (reference sequence). The V and J ends lost 8 bases and 5 bases respectively, with 9 bases between them. The CDR3 is made up of 12 amino acids. The CDR3 nucleotides are TGTGCCAGCGGAGACGGGACCGGGGAGCTGTTTTTT. Its protein product is CASGDGTGELFF.

This clonotype was observed at least ten times. V is TRBV12-3 or TRBV12-4 and J is TRBJ1-1; perhaps TRBD1 as D (5 bases). V lost 1 base and J 5 bases, leaving 14 bases between the germline ends. This CDR3 contains 15 residues. DNA for the CDR3: TGTGCCAGCAGTTTAGACGGGGGGTTGGGGACTGAAGCTTTCTTT. This translates into CASSLDGGLGTEAFF.

This clonotype was counted many times. V and J are TRBV3-1 and TRBJ1-5; TRBD1 is a possible D gene (6 bases). V was pared by 0 bases and J by 0 bases, with 9 bases between. The length of the CDR3 is 16 residues. The germline gives CDR1 LGHDT, CDR2 YNNKEL (reference sequence). The CDR3 coding sequence is TGTGCCAGCAGCCAAGACGGGGGGGCTAGCAATCAGCCCCAGCATTTT. Translated, it gives CASSQDGGASNQPQHF.

This clonotype was counted a few times. The rearrangement joins TRBV14 to TRBJ1-2, with a possible D match to TRBD1 (5 bases). The CDR3 length is 13 residues. The V end lost 1 base, the J end lost 5 bases, and 8 bases lay between the germline ends. Germline CDR1 SGHDN, CDR2 FVKESK. The CDR3: CASSQGGGYGYTF. Written as DNA, the CDR3 is TGTGCCAGCAGCCAAGGGGGGGGATATGGCTACACCTTC.

This clonotype was recorded many times. The V call is TRBV5-1, the J call TRBJ2-7; D unresolved. The V end lost 6 bases, the J end lost 3 bases, and 1 base lay between the germline ends. Germline loops: CDR1 SGHRS, CDR2 YFSETQ. CDR3 size: 9 residues. CDR3 residues: CASNYEQYF. The DNA of the CDR3 is TGCGCCAGCAACTACGAGCAGTACTTC.

This clonotype was seen a handful of times. The chain combines TRBV5-1 with TRBJ2-5; the match to TRBD1 covers 8 bases. The ends lost 0 bases at V and 4 bases at J; junction bases unmatched: 5. CDR1 is SGHRS and CDR2 is YFSETQ in the germline V gene. The length of the CDR3 is 15 residues. The CDR3 is CASSLAETGVETQYF. DNA for the CDR3: TGCGCCAGCAGCTTGGCCGAGACAGGGGTAGAGACCCAGTACTTC.

This clonotype was found many times. The J gene is TRBJ1-3, the V gene TRBV12-3 or TRBV12-4; D gene ambiguous. V was trimmed by 11 bases and J by 4 bases, leaving 12 bases between them. CDR3 length: 12 residues. CDR3 nucleotide sequence: TGTGCCTCTTGTTATACGGGAAACACCATATATTTT. Residues: CASCYTGNTIYF.

This clonotype was counted many times. The chain combines TRBV10-3 with TRBJ2-5, with 7 bases that match TRBD1. The CDR3 consists of 11 residues. Trimming removed 10 bases from V and 3 bases from J; junction bases left unmatched: 2. The germline gives CDR1 ENHRY, CDR2 SYGVKD. CDR3 in amino acids: CATTGEETQYF. DNA of the CDR3: TGTGCCACCACAGGGGAAGAGACCCAGTACTTC.

The table lists this clonotype with a few counts. The rearrangement joins TRBV7-8 to TRBJ2-3; 8 positions agree with TRBD2. The CDR3 has 16 residues. Germline V CDR1 and CDR2: SGHVS, FQNEAQ. V gave up 5 bases and J gave up 5 bases; unmatched junction bases: 12. CDR3 DNA: TGTGCCAGCAGCCTCCAGGCGGGAGCGGGGGTAGATACGCAGTATTTT. It translates to CASSLQAGAGVDTQYF.

In its sample, this clonotype was seen many times. One end of the junction varies from germline; a read error may be responsible. The V gene is TRBV30, the J gene TRBJ1-5; D is possibly TRBD1 (5 bases). CDR3 length: 14 residues. Germline V gene data show CDR1 as GTSNPN and CDR2 as SVGIG (reference sequence). The CDR3 nucleotides are TGTGCCTCAACAGGCCGGGGAGGCAATCAACCCCAGCATTTT. The encoded protein is CASTGRGGNQPQHF. Supplemented by reference TRBV30 and TRBJ1-5, the full variable domain reads SQTIHQWPATLVQPVGSPLSLECTVEGTSNPNLYWYRQAAGRGLQLLFYSVGIGQISSEVPQNLSASRPQDRQFILSSKKLLLSDSGFYLCASTGRGGNQPQHFGDGTRLSIL.

The V gene is TRBV3-1, the J gene TRBJ2-5; perhaps TRBD2 as D (6 bases). This CDR3 contains 18 residues. The V gene lost 0 bases and the J gene lost 0 bases, with 17 bases spanning the gap. From germline, CDR1 is LGHDT and CDR2 YNNKEL (reference sequence). CDR3 loop: CASSQERLVVNDQETQYF. In DNA form, the CDR3 reads TGTGCCAGCAGCCAAGAAAGACTAGTCGTGAATGACCAAGAGACCCAGTACTTC.

V gene TRBV14 combines with J gene TRBJ2-5; 8 bases are shared with TRBD2. In germline, CDR1 is SGHDN, CDR2 FVKESK. This CDR3 region has 15 residues. V gave up 6 bases and J gave up 9 bases; unmatched junction bases: 15. In DNA, the CDR3 is TGTGCCAGCAGGCAGACCGGGAGAGCGCGGGAGGCCCAGTACTTC. It yields the protein CASRQTGRAREAQYF.

The V call is TRBV7-6, the J call TRBJ2-1; the match to TRBD2 covers 11 bases. Trimming at V came to 3 bases and at J to 4 bases, leaving 5 bases not matched to a gene. Germline V gene lookup returns CDR1 SGHVS and CDR2 FNYEAQ. The CDR3 is made up of 16 amino acids. This CDR3 reads CASSLASGRSYNEQFF. Here the CDR3 DNA reads TGTGCCAGCAGCTTGGCTAGCGGGAGGTCATACAATGAGCAGTTCTTC.

This clonotype was detected many times. This rearrangement joins TRBV7-3 to TRBJ2-1; 7 bases fit TRBD1. The CDR3 spans 14 residues. CDR1 is SGHTA, CDR2 FQGTGA, per germline. The CDR3 loop is CASRQGLGRNEQFF. Written as DNA, the CDR3 is TGTGCATCTAGACAGGGCTTGGGCAGGAATGAGCAGTTCTTC.

CDR3 DNA: TGTGCCGTAGCAGTCGGACCGAACACTGAAGCTTTCTTT. Translating gives CAVAVGPNTEAFF. J is TRBJ1-1 and V is TRBV7-8; D not resolved. This CDR3 is built from 13 residues. The germline V gene has CDR1 SGHVS and CDR2 FQNEAQ. With 11 bases removed from V and 1 base from J, the gap between germline ends came to 14 bases.

This clonotype appeared many times. The chain uses TRBV20-1 and TRBJ2-3, with TRBD2 matching 8 bases. CDR3 length equals 13 residues. Trimming removed 5 bases from V and 7 bases from J; junction bases left unmatched: 8. The V gene's germline CDR1 is DFQATT and CDR2 SNEGSKA (reference sequence). CDR3 coding DNA: TGCAGTGCTGAGACGGGAGGGCCGTATACGCAGTATTTT. Protein sequence: CSAETGGPYTQYF.

The rearrangement uses TRBV5-1 and TRBJ1-6; TRBD1 matches at 7 bases. The V gene end was trimmed by 4 bases and the J gene end by 7 bases; junction bases not matched to a gene: 8. The CDR3 runs to 15 residues. Per germline, CDR1 SGHRS and CDR2 YFSETQ. CDR3 residues: CASSRGQRLNSPLHF. CDR3 nucleotide sequence: TGCGCCAGCAGCAGGGGACAGCGACTGAATTCACCCCTCCACTTT. Looking up the rest from reference TRBV5-1 and TRBJ1-6 gives the full variable domain: KAGVTQTPRYLIKTRGQQVTLSCSPISGHRSVSWYQQTPGQGLQFLFEYFSETQRNKGNFPGRFSGRQFSNSRSEMNVSTLELGDSALYLCASSRGQRLNSPLHFGNGTRLTVT.

This clonotype was detected ten times or more. V usage is TRBV5-1 and J usage is TRBJ2-2, with D maybe TRBD2 (6 bases). The germline CDR1 and CDR2 sequences are SGHRS and YFSETQ. Trimming removed 6 bases at V and 5 bases at J, with 14 bases between. The CDR3 covers 14 residues. The CDR3 nucleotides read TGCGCCAGCAACCGGGACTTACGAACCGGGGAGCTGTTTTTT. This sequence encodes CASNRDLRTGELFF.

This clonotype was observed many times. The J gene is TRBJ2-1, the V gene TRBV7-6, with TRBD2 identical over 9 bases. This CDR3 comprises 15 residues. Germline V CDR1 and CDR2: SGHVS, FNYEAQ. The J segment lost 6 bases and the V segment lost 5 bases, leaving 8 bases of the junction unmatched. As DNA, the CDR3 is TGTGCCAGCAGCCGTGTAGCGGGAGTCGCCAATGAGCAGTTCTTC. This encodes CASSRVAGVANEQFF.

At least ten counts were recorded for this clonotype. The J gene is TRBJ1-3, the V gene TRBV3-1, with D unclear. Per the germline V gene, CDR1 is LGHDT and CDR2 is YNNKEL (reference sequence). The CDR3 sequence is 14 residues long. V was trimmed by 2 bases and J by 3 bases, leaving 8 bases between them. Here the CDR3 reads CASSQFDGGNTIYF. CDR3 nucleotides: TGTGCCAGCAGCCAATTTGACGGTGGAAACACCATATATTTT.

This clonotype was counted between two and nine times. The chain carries TRBV14 and TRBJ2-1, with D unclear. Germline CDR1 SGHDN, CDR2 FVKESK. This CDR3 spans 15 amino acids. V shed 1 base and J shed 1 base, with 8 bases lying between them. The DNA of the CDR3 is TGTGCCAGCAGCCAAGTGTTAGGATCCTACAATGAGCAGTTCTTC. Translation gives CASSQVLGSYNEQFF.

The gene calls are TRBV7-9 and TRBJ1-2, with D perhaps matching TRBD1 (5 bases). Germline CDR1 reads SEHNR; CDR2 reads FQNEAQ (reference sequence). The V gene lost 7 bases and the J gene lost 4 bases, with 13 bases spanning the gap. The CDR3 spans 13 residues. CDR3 sequence (DNA): TGTGCCAGCATCGGGGGGGGGGGCTATGGCTACACCTTC. Translated, it gives CASIGGGGYGYTF.

This clonotype was detected a few times. The V gene is TRBV4-2, the J gene TRBJ2-3; D perhaps matches TRBD2 (8 bases). CDR1 is LGHNA, CDR2 YNFKEQ, per germline. V lost 0 bases, J lost 5 bases, and 15 bases lay in between. CDR3 length: 16 residues. This chain's CDR3 is CASSQDREGAIDTQYF. As DNA, the CDR3 is TGTGCCAGCAGCCAAGACCGGGAGGGGGCGATAGATACGCAGTATTTT.

The table lists this clonotype with many counts. This chain uses TRBV11-3 with TRBJ2-4, with 7 bases identical to TRBD2. Germline loops: CDR1 SGHNT, CDR2 YENEEA. This CDR3 has 17 amino acids. The V segment lost 2 bases and the J segment 2 bases; nucleotides outside the gene matches: 9. The CDR3 is CASSLFFSGGSKNIQYF. The CDR3 DNA reads TGTGCCAGCAGCTTATTCTTCTCGGGAGGTTCCAAAAACATTCAGTACTTC.

This clonotype was seen ten or more times. This chain links TRBV6-2 or TRBV6-3 with TRBJ2-1; D may be TRBD2 (6 bases). Trimming removed 7 bases at V and 7 bases at J, with 20 bases between. The CDR3 contains 15 residues. CDR1 is MNHEY and CDR2 is SVGEGT in the germline V gene. The CDR3 sequence is CASIRSGTLKNEQFF. In DNA form, the CDR3 reads TGTGCCAGCATCAGGTCCGGGACTTTGAAAAATGAGCAGTTCTTC.

Ten or more counts support this clonotype. The chain combines TRBV12-3 or TRBV12-4 with TRBJ2-4, with D perhaps given as TRBD1 or TRBD2 (5 bases each). The germline V and J ends were trimmed by 8 bases and 7 bases, with 15 bases remaining between them. This CDR3 contains 13 residues. Written as DNA, the CDR3 is TGTGCCAGCGGACCAGGATGGGGGAACATTCAGTACTTC. This encodes CASGPGWGNIQYF.

The genes are TRBV20-1 and TRBJ1-1, with D possibly being TRBD1 (5 bases). The CDR3 runs to 14 residues. With 5 bases removed from V and 4 bases from J, the gap between germline ends came to 17 bases. The V gene's germline CDR1 is DFQATT and CDR2 SNEGSKA (reference sequence). This chain's CDR3 is CSASQVSGITEAFF. In DNA form, the CDR3 reads TGCAGTGCTTCCCAAGTTTCAGGGATCACTGAAGCTTTCTTT.